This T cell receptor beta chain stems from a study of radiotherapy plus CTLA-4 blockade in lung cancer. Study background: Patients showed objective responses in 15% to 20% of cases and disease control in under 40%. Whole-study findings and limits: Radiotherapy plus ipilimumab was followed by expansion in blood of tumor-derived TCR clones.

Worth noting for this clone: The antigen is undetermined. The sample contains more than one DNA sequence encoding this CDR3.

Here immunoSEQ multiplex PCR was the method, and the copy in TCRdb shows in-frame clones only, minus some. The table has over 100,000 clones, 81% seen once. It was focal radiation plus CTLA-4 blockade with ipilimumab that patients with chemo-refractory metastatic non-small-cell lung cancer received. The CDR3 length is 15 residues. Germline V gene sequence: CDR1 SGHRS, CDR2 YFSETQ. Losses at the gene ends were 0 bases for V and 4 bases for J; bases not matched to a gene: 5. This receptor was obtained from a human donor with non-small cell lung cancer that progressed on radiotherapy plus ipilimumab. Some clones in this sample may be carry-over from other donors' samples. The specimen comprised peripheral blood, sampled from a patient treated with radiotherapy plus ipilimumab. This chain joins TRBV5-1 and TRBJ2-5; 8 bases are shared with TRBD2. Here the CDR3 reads CASSLGVGGGETQYF. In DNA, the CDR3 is TGCGCCAGCAGCTTGGGGGTCGGGGGGGGAGAGACCCAGTACTTC.